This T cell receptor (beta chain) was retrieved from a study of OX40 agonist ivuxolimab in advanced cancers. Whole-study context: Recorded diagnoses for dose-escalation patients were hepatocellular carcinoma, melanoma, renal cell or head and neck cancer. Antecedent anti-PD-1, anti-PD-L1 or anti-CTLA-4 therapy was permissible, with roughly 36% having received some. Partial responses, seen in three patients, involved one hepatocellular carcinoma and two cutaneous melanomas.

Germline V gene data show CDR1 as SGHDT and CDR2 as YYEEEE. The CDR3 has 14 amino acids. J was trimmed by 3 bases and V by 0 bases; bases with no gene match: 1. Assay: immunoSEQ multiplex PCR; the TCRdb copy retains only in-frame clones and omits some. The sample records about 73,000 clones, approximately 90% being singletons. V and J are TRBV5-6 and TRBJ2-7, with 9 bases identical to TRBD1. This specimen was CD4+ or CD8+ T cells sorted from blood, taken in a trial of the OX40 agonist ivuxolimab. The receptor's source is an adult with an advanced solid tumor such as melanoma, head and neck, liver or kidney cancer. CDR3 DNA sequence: TGTGCCAGCAGCTTGGACAGGGGGCTCTACGAGCAGTACTTC. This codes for CASSLDRGLYEQYF.